Described below is a single T cell receptor beta chain sequence and its context. Germline lookup yields CDR1 MNHEY and CDR2 SVGAGI. The CDR3 spans 13 residues. V was pared by 5 bases and J by 2 bases, with 9 bases between. Study members were between about 18 and 95 years old and lived in some 26 US regions. The data belong to a study of blood T cell repertoires in COVID-19. Study-wide context: Acute and convalescent COVID-19 samples came from the United States, Italy and Spain. Sources were T cells, B-cell-depleted T cells, or PBMCs; the material itself was cDNA or gDNA.

Study processing details: From reference gene primer amplification, estimates of nucleated cell counts were derived. Generated by immunoSEQ multiplex PCR, the TCRdb table keeps only in-frame clones and is missing some. D and trimming come from the DNA, and the V and J calls and clone size come from that table. The sample includes about 200,000 clones, around 82% of them seen just once. The chain couples TRBV6-5 to TRBJ1-2, with D possibly being TRBD1 (5 bases). Sequencing used PBMCs or T cells enriched from blood (not recorded which). This sequence originates from a woman aged 55-69 years with acute COVID-19. CDR3 in DNA: TGTGCCAGCAGTCCGGACACGAACTATGGCTACACCTTC. Its protein product is CASSPDTNYGYTF.